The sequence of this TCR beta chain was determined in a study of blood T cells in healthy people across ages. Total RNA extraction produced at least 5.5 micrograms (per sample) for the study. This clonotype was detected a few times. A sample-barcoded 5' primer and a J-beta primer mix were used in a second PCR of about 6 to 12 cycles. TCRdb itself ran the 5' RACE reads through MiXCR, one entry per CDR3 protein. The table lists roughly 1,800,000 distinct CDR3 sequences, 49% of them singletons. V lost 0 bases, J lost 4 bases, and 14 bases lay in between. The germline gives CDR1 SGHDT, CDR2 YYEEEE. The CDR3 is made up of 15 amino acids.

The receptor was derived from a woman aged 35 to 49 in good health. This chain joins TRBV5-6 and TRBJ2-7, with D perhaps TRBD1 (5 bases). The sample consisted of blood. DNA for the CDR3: TGTGCCAGCAGCTTGGGGGCAGGGCCTATATACGAGCAGTACTTC. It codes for CASSLGAGPIYEQYF.